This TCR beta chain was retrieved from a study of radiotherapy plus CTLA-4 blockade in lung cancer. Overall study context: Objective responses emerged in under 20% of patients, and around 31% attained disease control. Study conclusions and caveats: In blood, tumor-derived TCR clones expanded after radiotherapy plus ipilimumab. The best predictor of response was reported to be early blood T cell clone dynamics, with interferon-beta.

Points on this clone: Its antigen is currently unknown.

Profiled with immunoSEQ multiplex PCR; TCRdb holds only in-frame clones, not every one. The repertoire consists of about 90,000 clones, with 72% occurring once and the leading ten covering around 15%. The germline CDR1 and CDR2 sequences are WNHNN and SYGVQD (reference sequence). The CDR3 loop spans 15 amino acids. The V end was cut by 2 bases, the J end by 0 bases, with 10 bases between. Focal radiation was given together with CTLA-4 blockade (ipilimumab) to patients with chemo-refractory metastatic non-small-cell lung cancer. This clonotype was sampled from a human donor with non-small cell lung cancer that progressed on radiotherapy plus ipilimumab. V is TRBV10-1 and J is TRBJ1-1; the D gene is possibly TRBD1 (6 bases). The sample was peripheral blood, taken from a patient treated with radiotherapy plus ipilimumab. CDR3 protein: CASSEGTSMNTEAFF. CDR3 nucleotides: TGCGCCAGCAGTGAGGGGACAAGCATGAACACTGAAGCTTTCTTT.